This T cell receptor (beta chain) is from a study of beta chain features in type 1 diabetes. Findings of the study overall: TCRB CDR3s were moderately but significantly shorter in Type 1 diabetes patients in all four CD4+ subsets. Whether HLA type affects TCRB rearrangement stayed undetermined in the present work.

Only a few counts were recorded for this clone. Its antigen is not known. Per the germline V gene, CDR1 is MDHEN and CDR2 is SYDVKM. V lost 6 bases to trimming and J lost 4 bases; unmatched junction nucleotides: 4. The CDR3 loop spans 15 amino acids. The study reverse transcribed the entire isolated RNA, so it sequenced expressed TCRB transcripts. Here immunoSEQ multiplex PCR was the method, and the copy in TCRdb shows in-frame clones only, minus some. The repertoire holds approximately 300,000 clones, with roughly 9.6% as singletons. The clonotype was recovered from a woman aged 25 to 45 in good health. The rearrangement links TRBV28 to TRBJ2-1; 12 bases agree with TRBD2. The sequenced sample consisted of naive CD4+ T cells from blood. The CDR3 sequence: CASSTGLAGYNEQFF. CDR3 bases: TGTGCCAGCAGCACAGGACTAGCGGGATACAATGAGCAGTTCTTC.